These 31 T cell receptor beta chains came from one sample sequenced in a study of CD8+CD57+ T cells in acquired aplastic anemia. Genomic DNA provided the template from which TCR beta VDJ and CDR3 profiles were obtained. TCRdb reprocessed the reads via MiXCR and lists one record per CDR3 protein. Among 150,000 to 200,000 distinct CDR3 sequences listed, about 64% were seen once. Sequencing was done on a sample of sorted CD4+, CD8+, or CD8+CD57+ T cells (not recorded which) from PBMCs. All receptors come from a human donor with severe aplastic anemia or a healthy control (not recorded which).

The chain employs TRBV7-8 and TRBJ2-2; TRBD2 matches 10 bases. The germline V gene has CDR1 SGHVS and CDR2 FQNEAQ. The V gene end was trimmed by 11 bases and the J gene end by 3 bases; junction bases not matched to a gene: 3. CDR3 length equals 13 residues. The CDR3 region is CAGSGGYTGELFF. The CDR3 bases are TGTGCCGGTAGCGGGGGGTACACCGGGGAGCTGTTTTTT. The full variable domain, its missing parts supplied by reference TRBV7-8 and TRBJ2-2, is GAGVSQSPRYKVAKRGQDVALRCDPISGHVSLFWYQQALGQGPEFLTYFQNEAQLDKSGLPSDRFFAERPEGSVSTLKIQRTQQEDSAVYLCAGSGGYTGELFFGEGSRLTVL.

This clonotype was counted at least ten times. This chain joins TRBV6-5 and TRBJ2-1, with TRBD1 as a possible D gene (6 bases). V dropped 5 bases and J dropped 10 bases, with 15 bases sitting between them. CDR3 length: 13 residues. CDR1 is MNHEY, CDR2 SVGAGI, per germline. For the CDR3, the DNA is TGTGCCAGCAGTCCGGACAGTGTAGGAGAGCAGTTCTTC. Amino acid sequence: CASSPDSVGEQFF.

For the CDR3, the DNA is TGTGCCAGCAGCTTAGCGGCTGGGGGTGAAGCTTTCTTT. It translates to CASSLAAGGEAFF. The V call is TRBV7-2, the J call TRBJ1-1; D is perhaps TRBD1 (5 bases). The length of the CDR3 is 13 residues. Germline CDR1 is SGHTA and CDR2 is FQGNSA. The V end lost 0 bases, the J end lost 7 bases, and 9 bases lay between the germline ends.

This chain connects TRBV20-1 to TRBJ1-2; 12 bases line up with TRBD1. This CDR3 region has 14 residues. CDR1 DFQATT and CDR2 SNEGSKA come from the germline V gene (reference sequence). The V and J ends lost 5 bases and 8 bases, in that order; junction bases with no gene match: 9. The CDR3 bases are TGCAGTGCTGGGAGGGACAGGGGGCTTTACGGCTACACCTTC. Amino acids: CSAGRDRGLYGYTF.

This clonotype was picked up many times. The J gene is TRBJ2-3, the V gene TRBV11-2; maybe TRBD1 (6 bases). The germline CDR1 and CDR2 sequences are SGHAT and FQNNGV. The CDR3 extends over 15 amino acids. V lost 2 bases and J 2 bases, leaving 11 bases between the germline ends. The CDR3 DNA is TGTGCCAGCAGCTTAATTGGGGGCCCCACAGATACGCAGTATTTT. Amino acids: CASSLIGGPTDTQYF.

This sequence joins TRBV10-3 and TRBJ1-1, with D unclear. The CDR3 is 13 amino acids. Trimming cost V 0 bases and J 11 bases, with 13 bases left between them. CDR1 is ENHRY, CDR2 SYGVKD, per germline. The CDR3 sequence: CAISESTGGFAFF. CDR3 in DNA: TGTGCCATCAGTGAGTCGACCGGCGGATTCGCTTTCTTT.

Ten or more counts support this clonotype. This rearrangement joins TRBV25-1 to TRBJ2-6; possible D gene TRBD2, 6 bases. Trimming took 2 bases from V and 3 from J, leaving 14 bases between them. The CDR3 runs 17 residues. Germline CDR1 and CDR2: MGHDK and SYGVNS. The CDR3 is CASSEVGGEFGANVLTF. CDR3 DNA: TGTGCCAGCAGTGAAGTTGGAGGGGAGTTTGGGGCCAACGTCCTGACTTTC.

The rearrangement links TRBV11-2 to TRBJ2-7; TRBD2 matches 7 bases. The junction had 6 bases not matched to a gene; V was cut back by 4 bases and J by 6 bases. Germline V gene data show CDR1 as SGHAT and CDR2 as FQNNGV. CDR3 length equals 13 residues. CDR3 DNA sequence: TGTGCCAGCAGCTCCCGAAGGGAGGGCGAGCAGTACTTC. Residues: CASSSRREGEQYF. Variable domain in full (rest from reference TRBV11-2 and TRBJ2-7): EAGVAQSPRYKIIEKRQSVAFWCNPISGHATLYWYQQILGQGPKLLIQFQNNGVVDDSQLPKDRFSAERLKGVDSTLKIQPAKLEDSAVYLCASSSRREGEQYFGPGTRLTVT.

The table lists this clonotype with many counts. The chain recombines TRBV12-3 or TRBV12-4 with TRBJ2-7; 7 bases are shared with TRBD1. Unmatched junction bases numbered 8, after V lost 6 bases and J lost 3 bases. The CDR3 totals 14 residues. For the CDR3, the DNA is TGTGCCAGCAGCCTGACAGGGATTGGCTACGAGCAGTACTTC. This sequence encodes CASSLTGIGYEQYF.

This clonotype was counted a few times. The V gene is TRBV6-4, the J gene TRBJ1-1; TRBD1 aligns across 7 bases. V lost 10 bases, J lost 0 bases, and 14 bases stayed unmatched. The CDR3 spans 16 residues. The germline V gene has CDR1 MRHNA and CDR2 SNTAGT. The CDR3 here is CAISLTRQGMNTEAFF. The CDR3, as DNA: TGTGCCATCAGCCTCACCAGACAGGGCATGAACACTGAAGCTTTCTTT.

V gene TRBV7-6 combines with J gene TRBJ2-1, with TRBD2 matching over 16 bases. Germline values: CDR1 SGHVS, CDR2 FNYEAQ. CDR3 length equals 18 residues. J lost 1 base, V lost 5 bases, and 5 bases had no gene match. CDR3: CASSPGLAGGLSYNEQFF. The CDR3 DNA sequence: TGTGCCAGCAGCCCGGGACTAGCGGGAGGGTTATCCTACAATGAGCAGTTCTTC.

V is TRBV29-1 and J is TRBJ1-2; 7 nucleotides match TRBD1. Per the germline V gene, CDR1 is SQVTM and CDR2 is ANQGSEA. The V and J ends lost 6 bases and 4 bases, in that order; junction bases with no gene match: 8. CDR3 length: 13 residues. The CDR3 spells CSVPGQRAYGYTF. As DNA, the CDR3 is TGCAGCGTGCCGGGACAGCGGGCCTATGGCTACACCTTC.

This clonotype has ten or more counts. The chain recombines TRBV27 with TRBJ1-1; D is ambiguous. This CDR3 contains 13 residues. Trimming pared 6 bases from V and 0 bases from J, leaving 8 bases between. Germline CDR1 and CDR2: MNHEY and SMNVEV (reference sequence). CDR3 sequence (DNA): TGTGCCAGCAGCGAGATCATGAACACTGAAGCTTTCTTT. It encodes CASSEIMNTEAFF.

The gene calls are TRBV5-1 and TRBJ2-1, with TRBD1 identical over 7 bases. The junction had 4 bases not matched to a gene; V was cut back by 0 bases and J by 1 base. The CDR3 is 16 residues long. CDR1 and CDR2 from the germline V gene are SGHRS and YFSETQ. CDR3 amino acids: CASSLEGAGSYNEQFF. The DNA of the CDR3 is TGCGCCAGCAGCTTGGAGGGGGCCGGTTCCTACAATGAGCAGTTCTTC. Filled out from reference TRBV5-1 and TRBJ2-1, the complete variable domain reads KAGVTQTPRYLIKTRGQQVTLSCSPISGHRSVSWYQQTPGQGLQFLFEYFSETQRNKGNFPGRFSGRQFSNSRSEMNVSTLELGDSALYLCASSLEGAGSYNEQFFGPGTRLTVL.

This chain uses TRBV4-2 with TRBJ2-7, with unresolved D. From germline, CDR1 is LGHNA and CDR2 YNFKEQ. There are 14 residues in the CDR3. The ends were cut back, 1 base at V and 2 bases at J, with 9 bases in the middle. The CDR3 region is CASSQAVMTYEQYF. CDR3 nucleotides: TGTGCCAGCAGCCAAGCGGTCATGACCTACGAGCAGTACTTC.

This clonotype was counted a single time. J is TRBJ2-5 and V is TRBV20-1; D remains ambiguous. CDR3 length: 14 residues. Deletions cut 6 bases from V and 2 bases from J, with 16 bases between. Germline CDR1 reads DFQATT; CDR2 reads SNEGSKA (reference sequence). The CDR3 nucleotides read TGCAGTGCACAAGACACTGGATCACAAGAGACCCAGTACTTC. It encodes CSAQDTGSQETQYF.

This clonotype has a count of ten or more. The rearrangement joins TRBV4-1 to TRBJ2-2; D perhaps matches TRBD1 (6 bases). CDR3 length: 16 residues. The V gene's germline CDR1 is MGHRA and CDR2 YSYEKL. The V and J ends lost 0 bases and 4 bases respectively, with 12 bases between them. In DNA, the CDR3 is TGCGCCAGCAGCCAAGATACAGGGTTGGCCACCGGGGAGCTGTTTTTT. Its translation: CASSQDTGLATGELFF.

This clonotype showed up just a few times. The CDR3 region is CASSLVEREPYF. The CDR3 DNA sequence: TGTGCCAGCAGCTTAGTGGAACGGGAGCCGTACTTC. The chain recombines TRBV7-6 with TRBJ2-5; D possibly corresponds to TRBD2 (6 bases). Germline CDR1 SGHVS, CDR2 FNYEAQ. CDR3 length equals 12 residues. Trimming shortened V by 1 base and J by 13 bases, and 13 bases separated the two germline ends.

This rearrangement joins TRBV5-4 to TRBJ1-1, with 9 bases that match TRBD1. Trimming at V came to 3 bases and at J to 6 bases, leaving 6 bases not matched to a gene. This CDR3 has 14 residues. The V gene's germline CDR1 is SGHNT and CDR2 YYREEE (reference sequence). CDR3 bases: TGTGCCAGCAGCTCCAACAGGGGGCCGGCTGAAGCTTTCTTT. Protein: CASSSNRGPAEAFF.

The V call is TRBV29-1, the J call TRBJ1-2; TRBD1 might be the D (6 bases). Trimming shortened V by 3 bases and J by 11 bases, and 13 bases separated the two germline ends. The CDR3 sequence is 11 residues long. Looked up from germline, CDR1 is SQVTM and CDR2 is ANQGSEA. CDR3 amino acids: CSVETGGGYTF. In DNA, the CDR3 is TGCAGCGTTGAGACAGGAGGAGGGTACACCTTC.

The rearrangement joins TRBV7-2 to TRBJ2-3, with 9 bases fitting TRBD2. CDR1 and CDR2 from the germline V gene are SGHTA and FQGNSA. The CDR3 loop spans 15 amino acids. The ends lost 6 bases at V and 3 bases at J; junction bases unmatched: 7. The DNA of the CDR3 is TGTGCCAGCAGTTTTAGCGGGAGAGGGACAGATACGCAGTATTTT. Protein: CASSFSGRGTDTQYF.

The table lists this clonotype with a few counts. The chain recombines TRBV7-9 with TRBJ2-5, with D perhaps TRBD1 or TRBD2 (5 bases each). Looked up from germline, CDR1 is SEHNR and CDR2 is FQNEAQ (reference sequence). This CDR3 contains 16 residues. V was shortened by 1 base and J by 1 base, with 13 bases between the two germline ends. The CDR3 is CASSLGDRGLQETQYF. The CDR3 nucleotides are TGTGCCAGCAGCTTAGGAGACAGAGGGCTCCAAGAGACCCAGTACTTC.

The V gene is TRBV9, the J gene TRBJ2-1, with unresolved D. There are 16 residues in the CDR3. V shed 2 bases and J shed 9 bases, with 21 bases lying between them. Germline V gene data show CDR1 as SGDLS and CDR2 as YYNGEE. CDR3 in amino acids: CASSVSLMALESEQFF. The DNA for the CDR3 is TGTGCCAGCAGCGTTTCCTTAATGGCCTTAGAGAGTGAGCAGTTCTTC.

The chain employs TRBV28 and TRBJ1-3; the D gene is possibly TRBD1 (6 bases). The CDR3 covers 12 residues. Germline V CDR1 and CDR2: MDHEN, SYDVKM. V was pared by 10 bases and J by 3 bases, with 10 bases between. The CDR3 nucleotides are TGTGCCACCCGGGACATTGGAAACACCATATATTTT. The encoded protein is CATRDIGNTIYF.

To note about this clonotype: Its ends do not fully match the called genes, so a read error is possible. V is TRBV5-1 and J is TRBJ1-4; D is unresolved. The CDR3 length is 13 residues. The germline V gene encodes CDR1 SGHRS and CDR2 YFSETQ. The chain's CDR3 is CASSLRSGEKLFF. CDR3 sequence (DNA): TGTGCCAGCAGCTTGAGGAGCGGGGAAAAACTGTTTTTT.

This clonotype was counted only a few times. The chain recombines TRBV15 with TRBJ2-7; tentatively, D is TRBD1 (5 bases). V was trimmed by 3 bases and J by 2 bases, leaving 11 bases between them. The CDR3 loop spans 14 amino acids. CDR1 and CDR2 (germline): LNHNV, YYDKDF (reference sequence). CDR3 loop: CATSSFRDTYEQYF. The CDR3 nucleotides are TGTGCCACCAGCAGTTTCAGGGATACCTACGAGCAGTACTTC. Supplemented by reference TRBV15 and TRBJ2-7, the full variable domain reads DAMVIQNPRYQVTQFGKPVTLSCSQTLNHNVMYWYQQKSSQAPKLLFHYYDKDFNNEADTPDNFQSRRPNTSFCFLDIRSPGLGDTAMYLCATSSFRDTYEQYFGPGTRLTVT.

In this sample, this clonotype turned up a few times. The chain joins TRBV10-3 to TRBJ2-5, with TRBD2 identical over 7 bases. Trimming at V came to 8 bases and at J to 2 bases, leaving 8 bases not matched to a gene. Germline-derived CDR1 and CDR2 are ENHRY and SYGVKD. This CDR3 is 14 amino acids long. The CDR3 reads CAISSGGSQETQYF. CDR3 bases: TGTGCCATCTCGTCGGGCGGGAGTCAAGAGACCCAGTACTTC.

The chain combines TRBV9 with TRBJ2-1, with TRBD1 identical over 9 bases. Germline CDR1 reads SGDLS; CDR2 reads YYNGEE. This CDR3 spans 15 amino acids. With V trimmed by 7 bases and J by 6 bases, 11 bases remained unmatched. The DNA of the CDR3 is TGTGCCAGCGGCAGGGAGGACAGGGGTACCAATGAGCAGTTCTTC. It translates to CASGREDRGTNEQFF. The full variable domain, its missing parts supplied by reference TRBV9 and TRBJ2-1, is DSGVTQTPKHLITATGQRVTLRCSPRSGDLSVYWYQQSLDQGLQFLIQYYNGEERAKGNILERFSAQQFPDLHSELNLSSLELGDSALYFCASGREDRGTNEQFFGPGTRLTVL.

This clonotype showed up many times. The rearrangement uses TRBV15 and TRBJ2-5; either TRBD1 or TRBD2 may supply D (5 bases each). With 3 bases removed from V and 2 bases from J, the gap between germline ends came to 13 bases. Germline CDR1 LNHNV, CDR2 YYDKDF (reference sequence). This CDR3 has 15 residues. CDR3 sequence (DNA): TGTGCCACCAGCAGCACTAGGGACGGTCAAGAGACCCAGTACTTC. Amino acids: CATSSTRDGQETQYF.

J is TRBJ2-3 and V is TRBV20-1; no clear D gene. The germline V and J ends were trimmed by 5 bases and 4 bases, with 16 bases remaining between them. Germline V gene sequence: CDR1 DFQATT, CDR2 SNEGSKA (reference sequence). The CDR3 has 14 residues. The CDR3 here is CSAPDGSMADTQYF. As DNA, the CDR3 is TGCAGTGCTCCAGACGGGTCGATGGCAGATACGCAGTATTTT.

This rearrangement joins TRBV9 to TRBJ2-3; perhaps D is TRBD1 or TRBD2 (5 bases each). From germline, CDR1 is SGDLS and CDR2 YYNGEE. Trimming shortened V by 3 bases and J by 1 base, and 15 bases separated the two germline ends. CDR3 size: 16 residues. The CDR3 DNA follows: TGTGCCAGCAGCGCGGACATCCCGAGGGGCACAGATACGCAGTATTTT. Protein: CASSADIPRGTDTQYF.